This T cell receptor (beta chain) was identified in a study of blood T cell repertoires in COVID-19. On the study more broadly: Collection of acute and convalescent COVID-19 samples took place in the United States, Italy and Spain. PBMCs, B-cell-depleted T cells, or T cells were the source of the cDNA or gDNA that made up the material.

With 1 base removed from V and 6 bases from J, the gap between germline ends came to 6 bases. Germline lookup yields CDR1 SQVTM and CDR2 ANQGSEA. The CDR3 consists of 12 residues. As processed by the authors: Amplification with reference gene primers provided the estimates of nucleated cell counts. Repertoires were generated with immunoSEQ multiplex PCR, while TCRdb's copy carries only in-frame clones and drops some. Clonal size and the V and J genes are those of that table, whereas D and trimming came from the DNA. The table has over 50,000 clones, approximately 83% seen once; the top ten hold 14%. The chain recombines TRBV29-1 with TRBJ2-2; D unclear. The clonotype was recovered from a human donor in a cohort sampled during active COVID-19. The sequenced material came from peripheral blood. CDR3 sequence (DNA): TGCAGCGTTGAAGTCCCTCCCGGGGAGCTGTTTTTT. Translating gives CSVEVPPGELFF.